Shown below are 10 T cell receptor beta chains from a single sample sequenced in a study of T cells in Graves' hyperthyroidism and ophthalmopathy. There were TCR beta CDR3 regions amplified from RNA transcripts. HTBI primers were the set used in a first-round RT-PCR of the TCR CDR3. MiXCR was run by TCRdb on the multiplex PCR reads, yielding one entry per CDR3 protein. Of fewer than 350,000 distinct CDR3 sequences listed, around 20% are singletons. The sequenced sample consisted of blood. These receptors were obtained from a woman between 45 and 60 years old with Graves' hyperthyroidism.

This clonotype was counted at least ten times. This chain connects TRBV7-9 to TRBJ2-1; D is perhaps TRBD1 (6 bases). CDR3 length equals 19 residues. Germline V gene sequence: CDR1 SEHNR, CDR2 FQNEAQ (reference sequence). The ends were cut back, 1 base at V and 4 bases at J, with 23 bases in the middle. The CDR3 DNA is TGTGCCAGCAGCTTAGTTTCACTGCAGGGGCGCGGAACGTACAATGAGCAGTTCTTC. Amino acid sequence: CASSLVSLQGRGTYNEQFF.

The rearrangement uses TRBV7-3 and TRBJ2-1; TRBD1 or TRBD2 may be the D gene (5 bases each). The germline V and J ends were trimmed by 5 bases and 5 bases, with 13 bases remaining between them. CDR1 and CDR2 (germline): SGHTA, FQGTGA. The CDR3 loop spans 14 amino acids. The CDR3 reads CASSTGKGDNEQFF. The DNA for the CDR3 is TGTGCCAGCAGCACGGGAAAAGGGGACAATGAGCAGTTCTTC.

This clonotype was observed many times. In nucleotides, the CDR3 is TGTGCCAGCAGTTTGGGGGGACCTGAAGCTTTCTTT. Translating it yields CASSLGGPEAFF. The V call is TRBV12-3 or TRBV12-4, the J call TRBJ1-1; a possible D gene is TRBD1 (5 bases). Trimming cost V 3 bases and J 6 bases, with 8 bases left between them. This CDR3 has 12 amino acids.

The CDR3 DNA sequence: TGCAGCGTTACAGGGTGGGGGAACACTGAAGCTTTCTTT. Its protein is CSVTGWGNTEAFF. The chain has TRBV29-1 and TRBJ1-1, with a weak D call TRBD1 (6 bases). Germline V lookup: CDR1 SQVTM, CDR2 ANQGSEA. V was shortened by 5 bases and J by 1 base, with 11 bases between the two germline ends. The CDR3 totals 13 residues. The complete variable domain, with remaining parts taken from reference TRBV29-1 and TRBJ1-1, reads SAVISQKPSRDICQRGTSLTIQCQVDSQVTMMFWYRQQPGQSLTLIATANQGSEATYESGFVIDKFPISRPNLTFSTLTVSNMSPEDSSIYLCSVTGWGNTEAFFGQGTRLTVV.

As DNA, the CDR3 is TGTGCCTGGAGGTTGAACACTGAAGCTTTCTTT. Its translation: CAWRLNTEAFF. V usage is TRBV30 and J usage is TRBJ1-1; the D is unclear. Germline CDR1 GTSNPN, CDR2 SVGIG (reference sequence). The CDR3 loop spans 11 amino acids. V lost 3 bases and J 0 bases, leaving 2 bases between the germline ends.

With respect to this clonotype: This may come from a read error, since a much larger clone is one base off. Given the absence of the conserved phenylalanine or tryptophan at the CDR3 end, a read error is likely. This sequence joins TRBV20-1 and TRBJ2-1; no definite D call. The CDR3 consists of 15 residues. Germline V gene data show CDR1 as DFQATT and CDR2 as SNEGSKA (reference sequence). V was shortened by 3 bases and J by 0 bases, with 12 bases between the two germline ends. The CDR3 DNA reads as TGCAGTGCTAGCTCCTCCGGAAGCTCCTACAATGAGCAGTTCCTC. As protein: CSASSSGSSYNEQFL.

This clonotype was recorded at least ten times. The chain links TRBV5-6 to TRBJ1-4; D is undetermined. The length of the CDR3 is 13 residues. Germline CDR1 SGHDT, CDR2 YYEEEE. V dropped 4 bases and J dropped 8 bases, with 12 bases sitting between them. The CDR3 DNA is TGTGCCAGCAGCCGGAGACTTGGGGAAAAACTGTTTTTT. Amino acid sequence: CASSRRLGEKLFF.

This clonotype was found a few times. The chain couples TRBV3-1 to TRBJ2-2; 14 bases map to TRBD2. CDR1 and CDR2 (germline): LGHDT, YNNKEL (reference sequence). The CDR3 contains 18 residues. V shed 0 bases and J 7 bases; nucleotides not matched to a gene: 7. CDR3 nucleotides: TGTGCCAGCAGCCAAGATCGGGCGGGACTAGCGGGGGTCGGGGAGCTGTTTTTT. Its protein is CASSQDRAGLAGVGELFF.

This clonotype was seen at least ten times. This sequence joins TRBV28 and TRBJ2-7, with 7 nucleotides matching TRBD1. Germline assignment: CDR1 MDHEN and CDR2 SYDVKM. The CDR3 extends over 15 amino acids. V lost 4 bases to trimming and J lost 1 base; unmatched junction nucleotides: 7. DNA for the CDR3: TGTGCCAGCAGTTCAGGACAGGACCTTTCCTACGAGCAGTACTTC. Translating it yields CASSSGQDLSYEQYF. The full variable domain, in which reference TRBV28 and TRBJ2-7 provide the parts outside the CDR3, is DVKVTQSSRYLVKRTGEKVFLECVQDMDHENMFWYRQDPGLGLRLIYFSYDVKMKEKGDIPEGYSVSREKKERFSLILESASTNQTSMYLCASSSGQDLSYEQYFGPGTRLTVT.

The CDR3 spells CASSASSAGGRETQYF. Here the CDR3 DNA reads TGTGCCAGCAGCGCCTCCTCGGCGGGAGGTAGAGAGACCCAGTACTTC. This chain uses TRBV9 with TRBJ2-5; 8 bases map to TRBD2. The CDR3 totals 16 residues. J gave up 4 bases and V 3 bases, and 11 bases lay outside the gene matches. Germline values: CDR1 SGDLS, CDR2 YYNGEE.